These 28 T cell receptor beta chains share one sample of origin, sequenced in a study of patients and donors after allogeneic stem cell transplantation. In TCRdb, the RT-PCR reads were re-called with MiXCR into one record per CDR3 protein. The sample consists of about a million distinct CDR3 sequences, about 20% of them appearing once. Sequencing was performed on blood, either unsorted or a sorted T cell fraction (not recorded which). These receptor sequences come from a human donor who was either an allogeneic HSCT recipient or a stem cell or donor lymphocyte infusion donor (not recorded which). It is not recorded whose cells these are; they may come from a transplant donor.

A single count supports this clonotype. The J gene is TRBJ2-7, the V gene TRBV4-3; 7 positions agree with TRBD1. This CDR3 is built from 15 residues. Germline-derived CDR1 and CDR2 are LGHNA and YSLEER. The ends lost 1 base at V and 7 bases at J; junction bases unmatched: 10. The CDR3 nucleotides read TGCGCCAGCAGCCAAGGGGGAGACAGGGTTCGGGAGCAGTACTTC. As protein: CASSQGGDRVREQYF.

This chain links TRBV7-3 with TRBJ2-6; D possibly matches TRBD1 or TRBD2 (6 bases each). Looked up from germline, CDR1 is SGHTA and CDR2 is FQGTGA. The CDR3 has 17 amino acids. V lost 2 bases to trimming and J lost 1 base, with 12 bases between them. CDR3 in amino acids: CASSLRGRGSGANVLTF. CDR3 bases: TGTGCCAGCAGCTTACGGGGGCGCGGGTCTGGGGCCAACGTCCTGACTTTC.

V and J are TRBV14 and TRBJ2-1; D is tentatively TRBD1 or TRBD2 (5 bases each). V lost 0 bases and J lost 6, with 18 bases in between. This CDR3 region has 17 residues. Germline CDR1 reads SGHDN; CDR2 reads FVKESK. The CDR3 protein is CASSQELIGTLGNEQFF. Here the CDR3 DNA reads TGTGCCAGCAGCCAAGAGTTAATTGGGACGCTTGGCAATGAGCAGTTCTTC.

This clonotype was counted only a few times. The chain has TRBV20-1 and TRBJ1-3, with 11 positions matching TRBD1. Germline V lookup: CDR1 DFQATT, CDR2 SNEGSKA (reference sequence). The CDR3 extends over 16 amino acids. Trimming cost V 0 bases and J 1 base; bases outside gene matches: 2. The chain's CDR3 is CSAREGTGGSGNTIYF. The CDR3 DNA reads as TGCAGTGCTAGAGAGGGGACAGGGGGTTCTGGAAACACCATATATTTT.

This clonotype was counted between two and nine times. The CDR3 sequence: CASSPTPTGELFF. The CDR3 DNA sequence: TGTGCCAGCAGCCCGACTCCTACCGGGGAGCTGTTTTTT. This chain uses TRBV12-3 or TRBV12-4 with TRBJ2-2; D is ambiguous. The CDR3 contains 13 residues. Trimming removed 6 bases from V and 5 bases from J, with 10 bases in between.

The sample holds a few counts of this clonotype. The chain uses TRBV7-8 and TRBJ2-7; maybe TRBD2 (6 bases). The V end lost 2 bases, the J end lost 5 bases, and 16 bases lay between the germline ends. Germline V gene data show CDR1 as SGHVS and CDR2 as FQNEAQ. This CDR3 spans 15 amino acids. CDR3 DNA sequence: TGTGCCAGCAGCTTAAAGAGGGGTCCGGGGGACGAGCAGTACTTC. It codes for CASSLKRGPGDEQYF.

The J gene is TRBJ2-1, the V gene TRBV10-3; TRBD2 agrees at 10 bases. V was pared by 5 bases and J by 7 bases, with 8 bases of the junction left unmatched. The germline gives CDR1 ENHRY, CDR2 SYGVKD. The CDR3 spans 15 residues. CDR3 DNA sequence: TGTGCCATCAGTATTCTAGCGGGAGAGAAAAATGAGCAGTTCTTC. It codes for CAISILAGEKNEQFF.

The V call is TRBV12-3 or TRBV12-4, the J call TRBJ2-5; 9 positions match TRBD2. The V segment lost 4 bases and the J segment 5 bases; nucleotides outside the gene matches: 14. There are 17 residues in the CDR3. CDR3: CASSSQLAGPPVETQYF. The CDR3 coding sequence is TGTGCCAGCAGTTCCCAGCTAGCGGGGCCGCCGGTGGAGACCCAGTACTTC.

This clonotype has only a few counts. V gene TRBV12-3 or TRBV12-4 combines with J gene TRBJ2-7, with TRBD1 as a possible D gene (5 bases). V shed 5 bases and J shed 4 bases, with 12 bases lying between them. The CDR3 extends over 13 amino acids. The CDR3 DNA reads as TGTGCCAGCAGTCCCGCAGGGCGGTACGAGCAGTACTTC. It translates to CASSPAGRYEQYF.

The V call is TRBV5-6, the J call TRBJ2-7, with D perhaps given as TRBD1 or TRBD2 (5 bases each). Deletions cut 0 bases from V and 1 base from J, with 17 bases between. Germline V gene data show CDR1 as SGHDT and CDR2 as YYEEEE. The CDR3 sequence is 17 residues long. CDR3 sequence (DNA): TGTGCCAGCAGCTTGGCCATTCTCGGGACCGATTCCTACGAGCAGTACTTC. Translated: CASSLAILGTDSYEQYF.

This clonotype turned up a few times. The J gene is TRBJ2-7, the V gene TRBV12-3 or TRBV12-4; TRBD2 matches 7 bases. V was pared by 6 bases and J by 0 bases, with 8 bases of the junction left unmatched. The CDR3 covers 15 residues. CDR3 sequence: CASRLGGLSSYEQYF. CDR3 sequence (DNA): TGTGCCAGCAGGTTGGGGGGGTTATCCTCCTACGAGCAGTACTTC.

This clonotype was observed a handful of times. The chain recombines TRBV20-1 with TRBJ2-7; 11 bases agree with TRBD2. CDR3 length: 16 residues. Germline V gives CDR1 DFQATT, CDR2 SNEGSKA (reference sequence). J gave up 6 bases and V 1 base, and 11 bases lay outside the gene matches. Written as DNA, the CDR3 is TGCAGTGCTAGAGGGCTTTCACTAGCGGGAGAGCTCGAGCAGTACTTC. Protein product: CSARGLSLAGELEQYF.

This clonotype was counted only a few times. V usage is TRBV18 and J usage is TRBJ1-2, with 7 bases matching TRBD1. The length of the CDR3 is 15 residues. From germline, CDR1 is KGHSH and CDR2 LQKENI. V trimming: 0 bases; J trimming: 5 bases; junction bases outside the gene matches: 6. The CDR3 DNA follows: TGTGCCAGCTCACCACCGTCCACAGGGGATTATGGCTACACCTTC. This gives the protein CASSPPSTGDYGYTF. The full variable domain, with the rest looked up from reference TRBV18 and TRBJ1-2, is NAGVMQNPRHLVRRRGQEARLRCSPMKGHSHVYWYRQLPEEGLKFMVYLQKENIIDESGMPKERFSAEFPKEGPSILRIQQVVRGDSAAYFCASSPPSTGDYGYTFGSGTRLTVV.

This clonotype has a handful of counts. The V call is TRBV20-1, the J call TRBJ1-1; 10 bases are shared with TRBD1. This CDR3 spans 15 amino acids. V trimming: 6 bases; J trimming: 0 bases; junction bases outside the gene matches: 7. In germline, CDR1 is DFQATT, CDR2 SNEGSKA (reference sequence). The CDR3: CSANDRGRLNTEAFF. Here the CDR3 DNA reads TGCAGTGCGAACGACAGGGGGCGGTTGAACACTGAAGCTTTCTTT.

This clonotype was detected only a few times. The genes are TRBV27 and TRBJ1-1; possible D gene TRBD1, 5 bases. The length of the CDR3 is 15 residues. Germline V gene data show CDR1 as MNHEY and CDR2 as SMNVEV (reference sequence). V lost 5 bases and J lost 0, with 13 bases in between. The CDR3 region is CASSLSTALNTEAFF. The CDR3 nucleotides read TGTGCCAGCAGTCTCTCGACAGCTCTGAACACTGAAGCTTTCTTT.

This clonotype was detected a few times. The chain recombines TRBV20-1 with TRBJ1-5, with TRBD1 as a possible D gene (5 bases). This CDR3 spans 13 amino acids. CDR1 DFQATT and CDR2 SNEGSKA come from the germline V gene (reference sequence). Between the trimmed V and J ends, which lost 5 bases and 4 bases, there was a span of 12 bases. CDR3 sequence: CSADTRENQPQHF. For the CDR3, the DNA is TGCAGTGCTGACACCAGGGAGAATCAGCCCCAGCATTTT.

The V and J genes are TRBV12-3 or TRBV12-4 and TRBJ2-6; no reliable D call. CDR3 size: 16 residues. Trimming pared 2 bases from V and 1 base from J, leaving 9 bases between. The chain's CDR3 is CASSLLGDSGANVLTF. The DNA for the CDR3 is TGTGCCAGCAGTTTACTTGGGGATTCTGGGGCCAACGTCCTGACTTTC.

This clonotype has only a few counts. The chain recombines TRBV3-1 with TRBJ2-1; 7 bases line up with TRBD1. V shed 2 bases, J shed 3 bases, and the junction held 10 bases outside the gene matches. The length of the CDR3 is 17 residues. Germline V gene sequence: CDR1 LGHDT, CDR2 YNNKEL (reference sequence). This CDR3 reads CASSQSEGAMVYNEQFF. CDR3 sequence (DNA): TGTGCCAGCAGCCAATCAGAGGGGGCCATGGTCTACAATGAGCAGTTCTTC.

This clonotype has more than one count but fewer than ten. This chain uses TRBV11-2 with TRBJ2-7; D is perhaps TRBD2 (6 bases). The ends were cut back, 2 bases at V and 7 bases at J, with 15 bases in the middle. This CDR3 is built from 14 residues. CDR1 and CDR2 from the germline V gene are SGHAT and FQNNGV. CDR3 DNA sequence: TGTGCCAGCAGCTTACGGGAGTGGGCCCGGGAGCAGTACTTC. Translating gives CASSLREWAREQYF.

The J gene is TRBJ2-3, the V gene TRBV6-4; 7 bases match TRBD1. V lost 6 bases and J lost 4; bases outside the gene matches: 4. Germline lookup yields CDR1 MRHNA and CDR2 SNTAGT. CDR3 length: 13 residues. CDR3 loop: CASSTDRADTQYF. CDR3 sequence (DNA): TGTGCCAGCAGCACAGACAGGGCAGATACGCAGTATTTT.

This clonotype was detected a few times. The chain combines TRBV25-1 with TRBJ1-3; D might be TRBD1 (5 bases). The CDR3 is 15 amino acids. Between the trimmed V and J ends, which lost 6 bases and 0 bases, there was a span of 12 bases. Germline lookup yields CDR1 MGHDK and CDR2 SYGVNS. CDR3 nucleotide sequence: TGTGCCAGCAGCTTTGACAGTCCCTCTGGAAACACCATATATTTT. This codes for CASSFDSPSGNTIYF.

V gene TRBV5-1 combines with J gene TRBJ2-7; D not certain. V was clipped by 0 bases and J by 2 bases, with 12 bases between them. The CDR3 spans 15 residues. CDR1 is SGHRS, CDR2 YFSETQ, per germline. CDR3 residues: CASSLGGAVTYEQYF. The DNA for the CDR3 is TGCGCCAGCAGCTTGGGTGGAGCCGTAACCTACGAGCAGTACTTC.

This clonotype occurred many times. The chain links TRBV27 to TRBJ2-1; TRBD2 matches at 14 bases. CDR1 MNHEY and CDR2 SMNVEV come from the germline V gene (reference sequence). With V trimmed by 2 bases and J by 3 bases, 15 bases remained unmatched. The CDR3 extends over 21 amino acids. The CDR3 DNA follows: TGTGCCAGCAGTTTAGTCGTTAGGGGACTAGCGGGAGTTGGGCTCTACAATGAGCAGTTCTTC. Encoded protein: CASSLVVRGLAGVGLYNEQFF.

The V call is TRBV11-2, the J call TRBJ2-7, with TRBD2 matching over 9 bases. V lost 3 bases to trimming and J lost 6 bases; unmatched junction nucleotides: 12. The CDR3 spans 16 residues. Germline V CDR1 and CDR2: SGHAT, FQNNGV. The CDR3, as DNA: TGTGCCAGCAGCTTGGGTCCAGGGACTAGCACCAGCGAGCAGTACTTC. Translating gives CASSLGPGTSTSEQYF. The variable domain in full, with the rest retrieved from reference TRBV11-2 and TRBJ2-7, is EAGVAQSPRYKIIEKRQSVAFWCNPISGHATLYWYQQILGQGPKLLIQFQNNGVVDDSQLPKDRFSAERLKGVDSTLKIQPAKLEDSAVYLCASSLGPGTSTSEQYFGPGTRLTVT.

V and J are TRBV15 and TRBJ2-2, with a weak D call TRBD2 (6 bases). V was shortened by 4 bases and J by 5 bases, with 11 bases between the two germline ends. The V gene's germline CDR1 is LNHNV and CDR2 YYDKDF (reference sequence). The CDR3 extends over 14 amino acids. CDR3 coding DNA: TGTGCCACCAGCATGGGAGGCGGGACCGGGGAGCTGTTTTTT. Protein sequence: CATSMGGGTGELFF.

CDR3 DNA: TGTGCCACCAGTGATTTGGGGCGGGGCACAGATACGCAGTATTTT. It encodes CATSDLGRGTDTQYF. The rearrangement joins TRBV24-1 to TRBJ2-3; possible D gene TRBD2, 5 bases. Germline V CDR1 and CDR2: KGHDR, SFDVKD. The CDR3 is made up of 15 amino acids. V was cut by 0 bases and J by 1 base, with 7 bases left in between.

V gene TRBV23-1 combines with J gene TRBJ1-2; 8 bases are shared with TRBD1. TRBV23-1 falls under the ORF class, with uncertain function. V shed 3 bases, J shed 4 bases, and the junction held 7 bases outside the gene matches. The CDR3 sequence is 15 residues long. The CDR3: CASSHPDRASYGYTF. CDR3 nucleotide sequence: TGCGCCAGCAGTCACCCGGACAGGGCTTCCTATGGCTACACCTTC.

The chain recombines TRBV25-1 with TRBJ1-4, with no clear D. Germline loops: CDR1 MGHDK, CDR2 SYGVNS. The CDR3 sequence is 14 residues long. The V gene lost 3 bases and the J gene lost 10 bases, with 15 bases spanning the gap. The CDR3 sequence: CASSEVTSYGKLFF. The CDR3 DNA sequence: TGTGCCAGCAGTGAGGTCACAAGTTACGGAAAACTGTTTTTT. Full variable domain (outside the CDR3, taken from reference TRBV25-1 and TRBJ1-4): EADIYQTPRYLVIGTGKKITLECSQTMGHDKMYWYQQDPGMELHLIHYSYGVNSTEKGDLSSESTVSRIRTEHFPLTLESARPSHTSQYLCASSEVTSYGKLFFGSGTQLSVL.